This T cell receptor beta chain was recovered during a study of T cell responses to AZD1222 COVID-19 vaccine (dated by TCRdb to about 2021). Regarding the complete study: AZD1222 recipients whose second dose came at about 4 weeks and those whose second dose came at about 12 weeks were combined into one group, since spike-specific TCR depth and breadth did not differ between the two schedules. TCR sequencing was performed for more than 230 trial participants, of whom roughly 200 were given two doses of AZD1222 and about 25 were given two doses of MenACWY control vaccine. Trial participants were enrolled by age into 18-55, 56-69 and 70-plus year subgroups, with 148, 28 and 57 TCR-sequenced participants respectively.

According to the study, the label for this sample's time point signals: baseline before first vaccination. The vaccinee samples were drawn from two UK trials, COV001 and COV002, one of which was a single-blind randomized controlled phase 2/3 trial testing AZD1222 (ChAdOx1 nCoV-19) in healthy adults. For TCRbeta chain sequencing, PBMC samples were collected from trial participants at day 0 and at day 28 after the second dose. The study at large found these results: Reportedly, close to half of the unique spike-specific TCRs recognized epitopes lying outside the regions that are mutated in the B.1.351 and B.1.1.7 variants. A significant rise in spike-specific TCR breadth and depth was observed after two AZD1222 doses relative to day 0 and relative to MenACWY recipients. Participants were mostly white British, with more females than males. The authors suggested clonal diversity may have been underestimated. No day 14 peak-response samples were available, so repertoires were characterized only after the peak T cell response. The whole spike protein was spanned by vaccine-associated CD4 TCRs, and dominant responses were seen in regions 160-218 and 743-854. Conclusions about previously exposed vaccinees were limited because only 6 or 7 AZD1222 recipients were SARS-CoV-2 seropositive at baseline. In the small 56-69-year group, the increase in depth fell short of significance, most likely because of low power.

The CDR3 regions of human TCRbeta chains were analyzed by immunosequencing. On the authors' methods: TCRs in the repertoires were compared against a reference library of SARS-CoV-2-specific TCRs that had been generated with the MIRA antigen-specificity platform. Breadth was defined as the fraction of unique TCRs that were SARS-CoV-2-associated. Depth was defined as the fraction of total T cells that were SARS-CoV-2-associated. Using the MIRA data, each spike-specific TCR was assigned both to the spike region to which the TCR was reactive and to a CD4 or CD8 class. Log10-transformed breadth and depth values were compared by one-way ANOVA with Sidak's multiple comparisons tests. In its TCRdb copy, this immuneACCESS table keeps in-frame sequences only and misses some clones. Where compared with another copy, unresolved V genes explain less than half of these, and the others have no known cause. The V and J calls and clone size were taken over from that table, and D and trimming were inferred from the DNA. This sample lists around 110,000 clones; around 90% were detected once. Approximately 5.4% of the sample is held by the ten biggest clonotypes.

The germline V gene sets CDR1 to SGDLS and CDR2 to YYNGEE. V sheds 3 bases and J sheds 1 base, leaving 10 bases between their ends. The CDR3 runs 15 residues from the cysteine to the phenylalanine. The kept DNA is CDR3 alone, 45 bases in frame from the first base. Points on this clone: Its binding antigen is unknown. No base quality information exists; no much larger clone differs at one position.

This chain is built from TRBV9 and TRBJ2-2, and possibly TRBD2, on 5 matching bases. This receptor was taken from an adult in good health. The sample consisted of peripheral blood, taken on day 0 of AZD1222 vaccination. The CDR3 has the sequence CASSAGLLNTGELFF. The bases are TGTGCCAGCAGCGCCGGACTGCTGAACACCGGGGAGCTGTTTTTT.